This is a list of T cell receptor beta chains from one sample in a study of T cell responses to AZD1222 COVID-19 vaccine. The protocol was immunoSEQ multiplex PCR, while the TCRdb copy is restricted to in-frame clones and leaves out a portion. The profile covers fewer than 150,000 clones, with roughly 89% appearing a single time and 1.5% to 2% taken by the ten largest. The sequenced sample was peripheral blood, obtained on day 0 of AZD1222 vaccination. These receptors were collected from an adult in good health. The CDR3 runs from the conserved cysteine through the conserved F or W. A D gene is named only where the DNA matches it firmly. Size is omitted from some rows. Given values are once, few, many or a class for expanded clones.

J	size	V	D	DNA	CDR3
TRBJ2-7	.	TRBV18	.	TGTGCCAGCTCACCACTAGACACAACAAACTACGAGCAGTACTTC	CASSPLDTTNYEQYF
TRBJ1-2	.	TRBV7-9	.	TGTGCCAGCAGCTTAGTTCTGGGCAGGGACTATGGCTACACCTTC	CASSLVLGRDYGYTF
TRBJ2-1	.	TRBV7-2	.	TGTGCCAGCAGCTTAGGCTCATGGAATGAGCAGTTCTTC	CASSLGSWNEQFF
TRBJ2-7	.	TRBV2	.	TGTGCCAGCAGTGAAGGACCTCACCCCGGAACGTACGAGCAGTACTTC	CASSEGPHPGTYEQYF
TRBJ1-1	.	TRBV5-1	.	TGCGCCAGCAGTCGCGGAGGGGCCATGAACACTGAAGCTTTCTTT	CASSRGGAMNTEAFF
TRBJ1-2	.	TRBV7-2	.	TGTGCCAGCAGCTTGGCCCACAGGCGTCCGGACTATGGCTACACCTTC	CASSLAHRRPDYGYTF
TRBJ1-2	.	TRBV27	.	TGTGCCAGCAGTTTAAGTGGGGGGTACTATGGCTACACCTTC	CASSLSGGYYGYTF
TRBJ1-1	.	TRBV6-2/TRBV6-3	.	TGTGCCAGCAGTTACTCGCCTCCGGGCACTGAAGCTTTCTTT	CASSYSPPGTEAFF
TRBJ1-6	.	TRBV3-1/TRBV3-2	.	TGTGCCAGCAGCCAAGATTTCAGGGGTTCCCCCCTCCACTTT	CASSQDFRGSPLHF
TRBJ1-3	.	TRBV13	.	TGTGCCAGCAGCCGATTACAGGGTGTTGGAGGAAACACCATATATTTT	CASSRLQGVGGNTIYF
TRBJ1-2	.	TRBV28	.	TGTGCCAGCAGTTTGCGGACAGAGCTAACGGGCGGCTACACCTTC	CASSLRTELTGGYTF
TRBJ1-1	.	TRBV5-1	TRBD1	TGCGCCAGCAGTTATGGGACAGCGAACACTGAAGCTTTCTTT	CASSYGTANTEAFF
TRBJ2-7	once	TRBV5-6	.	TGTGCCAGCAGCTTGGTCCGGATCCTGGACGAGCAGTACTTC	CASSLVRILDEQYF
TRBJ1-2	.	TRBV7-9	TRBD1	TGTGCCAGCAGCCCCGGACAGGGGGAGGGTGGCTACACCTTC	CASSPGQGEGGYTF
TRBJ1-1	.	TRBV9	.	TGTGCCAGCAGCGGCGGTATGAACACTGAAGCTTTCTTT	CASSGGMNTEAFF
TRBJ2-7	.	TRBV4-3	.	TGCGCCAGCAGCCAAGATGGGCAGGGGCAATACGAGCAGTACTTC	CASSQDGQGQYEQYF
TRBJ1-3	.	TRBV5-4	TRBD1	TGTGCCAGCAGCCCCCTCGCAACAGGGGAACACGCTGGAAACACCATATATTTT	CASSPLATGEHAGNTIYF
TRBJ1-1	.	TRBV4-3	.	TGCGCCAGCAGCCAAGATGGAGGGGGGATAGGCGCTGAAGCTTTCTTT	CASSQDGGGIGAEAFF
TRBJ2-2	.	TRBV19	.	TGTGCCAGTACCCCAATACTAGCTAGCACCGGGGAGCTGTTTTTT	CASTPILASTGELFF
TRBJ2-1	.	TRBV7-9	TRBD1	TGTGCCAGCAGCCCTCGACAGGGAACCGGCTTTGTCCAGTTCTTC	CASSPRQGTGFVQFF
TRBJ2-5	.	TRBV4-1	.	TGCGCCAGCAGCCACCCAAGGACGGGGGCGGAGACCCAGTACTTC	CASSHPRTGAETQYF
TRBJ1-2	.	TRBV7-9	.	TGTGCCAGCAGCTTAGGGGGGGCTGTGAACTATGGCTACACCTTC	CASSLGGAVNYGYTF
TRBJ2-1	.	TRBV19	TRBD1	TGTGCCAGTAGTGTGGACAGGGGATTGGGTTACAATGAGCAGTTCTTC	CASSVDRGLGYNEQFF
TRBJ1-2	.	TRBV29-1	TRBD1	TGCAGCGTTTCGGGACAGAACTATGGCTACACCTTC	CSVSGQNYGYTF
TRBJ2-3	.	TRBV7-9	.	TGTGCCAGCAGCCCCCCGCGGCGGGGCACAGATACGCAGTATTTT	CASSPPRRGTDTQYF
TRBJ2-3	.	TRBV2	TRBD2	TGTGCCAGCAGTCTTAGACTAGCGGGGGTGGCAGATACGCAGTATTTT	CASSLRLAGVADTQYF
TRBJ1-1	.	TRBV6-4	.	TGTGCCAGCAGTGACGTCGGGGGCACTGAAGCTTTCTTT	CASSDVGGTEAFF
TRBJ2-1	.	TRBV11-2	TRBD1	TGTGCCAGCAGCTTAGGAACAGGGGGGAATGAGCAGTTCTTC	CASSLGTGGNEQFF
TRBJ2-5	.	TRBV5-4	TRBD2	TGTGCCAGCAGGGCCTTTGGTGCGGGGGGGCCTGAGACCCAGTACTTC	CASRAFGAGGPETQYF
TRBJ2-7	.	TRBV28	TRBD2	TGTGCCAGCAGCTTGACTAGCGGAAGCTACGAGCAGTACTTC	CASSLTSGSYEQYF
TRBJ1-4	.	TRBV7-9	TRBD1	TGTGCCAGCAGCCTCGGGACAGGGGGCGCCTTCCCTGAAAAACTGTTTTTT	CASSLGTGGAFPEKLFF
TRBJ1-2	.	TRBV11-2	.	TGTGCCAGCAGCTTAGACCCGAGCAACTATGGCTACACCTTC	CASSLDPSNYGYTF
TRBJ2-2	.	TRBV7-9	TRBD2	TGTGCCAGCAGCCCGGCTAGCGGTCGCACCGGGGAGCTGTTTTTT	CASSPASGRTGELFF
TRBJ2-7	.	TRBV7-9	.	TGTGCCAGCAGCCCCAGCTCTCGGGCTAACTACGAGCAGTACTTC	CASSPSSRANYEQYF
TRBJ1-6	.	TRBV5-1	.	TGCGCCAGCAGCGTAGCAGGGAATAATTCACCCCTCCACTTT	CASSVAGNNSPLHF
TRBJ1-5	.	TRBV19	.	TGTGCCAGTCGGACCGCGAGCAATCAGCCCCAGCATTTT	CASRTASNQPQHF
TRBJ1-4	.	TRBV5-1	.	TGCGCCAGCAGCTTGGGGGGCAGGATCCAATTTGAAAAACTGTTTTTT	CASSLGGRIQFEKLFF
TRBJ1-3	few	TRBV5-1	TRBD1	TGCGCCAGCAGCTTAAGGACAGGGCGATCCCTCTCTGGAAACACCATATATTTT	CASSLRTGRSLSGNTIYF
TRBJ1-2	once	TRBV30	.	TGTGCCTGGAGTGGCAGGGCTGGCTACACCTTC	CAWSGRAGYTF
TRBJ2-3	.	TRBV10-3	TRBD2	TGTGCCATCAGTTCAGGACTAGCGGGAGGGCCGGATACGCAGTATTTT	CAISSGLAGGPDTQYF
TRBJ1-5	.	TRBV19	.	TGTGCCAGTAGTATCCCGGGGCGTACCTCTTACAATCAGCCCCAGCATTTT	CASSIPGRTSYNQPQHF
TRBJ2-2	.	TRBV6-6	.	TGTGCCAGCAGTTCCGTGACTCTGAACACCGGGGAGCTGTTTTTT	CASSSVTLNTGELFF
TRBJ1-2	.	TRBV20-1	.	TGCAGTGCTAGAGACTCCGGTGGCTACACCTTC	CSARDSGGYTF
TRBJ1-6	.	TRBV9	.	TGTGCCAGCAGCCCGGGCGGGGGCCCGGGATCACCCCTCCACTTT	CASSPGGGPGSPLHF
TRBJ1-1	.	TRBV7-2	TRBD1	TGTGCCAGCAGCCCACGACAGGGGGTGAACACTGAAGCTTTCTTT	CASSPRQGVNTEAFF
TRBJ1-2	.	TRBV11-2	.	TGTGCCAGCAGATATAAGGAGTGGGCAGGCTATGGCTACACCTTC	CASRYKEWAGYGYTF
TRBJ2-7	.	TRBV6-6	.	TGTGCCAGCAGCACCTGGGCAGGGGGGCCCGTTCACGAGCAGTACTTC	CASSTWAGGPVHEQYF
TRBJ1-5	few	TRBV19	.	TGTGCCAGTAGCACTCCCTCAGGGCGCGGGGGTCAGCCCCAGCATTTT	CASSTPSGRGGQPQHF
TRBJ2-7	.	TRBV5-1	TRBD1	TGCGCCAGCAGCCACGTACTCGGGACAGGCGACTACGAGCAGTACTTC	CASSHVLGTGDYEQYF
TRBJ1-5	.	TRBV5-1	.	TGCGCCAGCAGCTTGGGACCTAATCAGCCCCAGCATTTT	CASSLGPNQPQHF